This passage covers 27 T cell receptor beta chains from one sample sequenced in a study of blood T cell repertoires in COVID-19. Clones were sequenced by immunoSEQ multiplex PCR, and TCRdb holds only the in-frame ones, with some missing. The sample lists around 100,000 clones, 70% to 90% occurring once. The sequenced sample consisted of PBMCs or T cells enriched from blood (not recorded which). Source of these receptors: a woman between 50 and 59 years old who had recovered from COVID-19.

The chain carries TRBV29-1 and TRBJ2-2; possibly TRBD2 for D (5 bases). The V gene's germline CDR1 is SQVTM and CDR2 ANQGSEA. The CDR3 has 12 residues. Trimming shortened V by 8 bases and J by 3 bases, and 10 bases separated the two germline ends. Here the CDR3 reads CSTWTYTGELFF. CDR3 bases: TGCAGCACTTGGACTTACACCGGGGAGCTGTTTTTT.

This chain links TRBV28 with TRBJ2-3; D is ambiguous. The CDR3 runs to 13 residues. V was pared by 5 bases and J by 5 bases, with 11 bases between. Germline lookup yields CDR1 MDHEN and CDR2 SYDVKM. Written as DNA, the CDR3 is TGTGCCAGCAGTCTCGCTACGGGAGATACGCAGTATTTT. This encodes CASSLATGDTQYF. Variable domain in full (rest from reference TRBV28 and TRBJ2-3): DVKVTQSSRYLVKRTGEKVFLECVQDMDHENMFWYRQDPGLGLRLIYFSYDVKMKEKGDIPEGYSVSREKKERFSLILESASTNQTSMYLCASSLATGDTQYFGPGTRLTVL.

In this sample, this clone turned up a few times. The chain recombines TRBV5-1 with TRBJ1-3; D unresolved. This CDR3 region has 16 residues. The V and J ends lost 0 bases and 2 bases respectively, with 12 bases between them. Germline CDR1 SGHRS, CDR2 YFSETQ. CDR3 protein: CASSLAEQLTGNTIYF. The CDR3 DNA is TGCGCCAGCAGCTTGGCCGAACAGCTAACTGGAAACACCATATATTTT.

The chain combines TRBV30 with TRBJ2-1; D is perhaps TRBD2 (7 bases). Trimming removed 4 bases from V and 4 bases from J, with 11 bases in between. The V gene's germline CDR1 is GTSNPN and CDR2 SVGIG (reference sequence). There are 13 residues in the CDR3. The CDR3 nucleotides are TGTGCCTGGAACGGGGGGCCGTACAATGAGCAGTTCTTC. This codes for CAWNGGPYNEQFF.

The rearrangement uses TRBV9 and TRBJ2-5, with 9 nucleotides matching TRBD1. The junction had 12 bases not matched to a gene; V was cut back by 7 bases and J by 5 bases. This CDR3 spans 15 amino acids. Germline V gives CDR1 SGDLS, CDR2 YYNGEE. CDR3 nucleotide sequence: TGTGCCAGCTCCAACGAACAGGGGGCTGGGGAGACCCAGTACTTC. Protein: CASSNEQGAGETQYF.

The chain uses TRBV30 and TRBJ1-5; 8 bases are a match to TRBD1. V trimming: 3 bases; J trimming: 2 bases; junction bases outside the gene matches: 6. The CDR3 contains 15 residues. Germline CDR1 and CDR2: GTSNPN and SVGIG (reference sequence). CDR3 region: CAWSKPTGGNQPQHF. Here the CDR3 DNA reads TGTGCCTGGAGCAAACCGACAGGGGGCAATCAGCCCCAGCATTTT.

The chain carries TRBV1 and TRBJ1-2. TRBV1 is flagged as a pseudogene. The CDR3 totals 16 residues. The CDR3 sequence is CTSSQVRRPARYGYTF. In DNA, the CDR3 is TGCACCAGCAGCCAAGTTCGGCGGCCAGCGCGCTATGGCTACACCTTC.

The CDR3 here is CASMSGLNYGYTF. The CDR3 DNA reads TGTGCCAGCATGTCCGGACTTAACTATGGCTACACCTTC. J is TRBJ1-2 and V is TRBV6-5; D is unclear. The germline V gene encodes CDR1 MNHEY and CDR2 SVGAGI. This CDR3 is built from 13 residues. V was shortened by 7 bases and J by 1 base, with 10 bases between the two germline ends.

The V call is TRBV2, the J call TRBJ1-6; unclear D gene. V dropped 6 bases and J dropped 7 bases, with 7 bases sitting between them. CDR1 is SNHLY and CDR2 is FYNNEI in the germline V gene. The CDR3 extends over 12 amino acids. CDR3: CASRAQNSPLHF. The CDR3 coding sequence is TGTGCCAGCAGGGCCCAAAATTCACCCCTCCACTTT.

The rearrangement links TRBV23-1 to TRBJ2-1; D gene ambiguous. TRBV23-1 carries the ORF label, with uncertain function. V lost 3 bases, J lost 6 bases, and 12 bases lay in between. The CDR3 is 14 residues long. The DNA of the CDR3 is TGCGCCAGCAGTCACGCGGAGAACTGCAATGAGCAGTTCTTC. It translates to CASSHAENCNEQFF.

This sequence joins TRBV5-6 and TRBJ1-2; no reliable D call. The CDR3 has 12 amino acids. V was trimmed by 6 bases and J by 0 bases, leaving 6 bases between them. Germline CDR1 is SGHDT and CDR2 is YYEEEE. The CDR3 loop reads CASTLANYGYTF. CDR3 coding DNA: TGTGCCAGCACTTTAGCTAACTATGGCTACACCTTC. The full variable domain, completed using reference TRBV5-6 and TRBJ1-2, is DAGVTQSPTHLIKTRGQQVTLRCSPKSGHDTVSWYQQALGQGPQFIFQYYEEEERQRGNFPDRFSGHQFPNYSSELNVNALLLGDSALYLCASTLANYGYTFGSGTRLTVV.

The chain is built from TRBV28 and TRBJ2-7, with 7 bases aligning to TRBD2. CDR3 length: 14 residues. From germline, CDR1 is MDHEN and CDR2 SYDVKM. V lost 4 bases to trimming and J lost 3 bases; unmatched junction nucleotides: 6. The CDR3 nucleotides are TGTGCCAGCAGTTCCCTTAGCGGGTTCTACGAGCAGTACTTC. Translation gives CASSSLSGFYEQYF.

This chain joins TRBV29-1 and TRBJ1-1; D may be TRBD1 (6 bases). Germline V lookup: CDR1 SQVTM, CDR2 ANQGSEA. This CDR3 region has 12 residues. V was clipped by 7 bases and J by 0 bases, with 9 bases between them. The CDR3 spells CSAGQMNTEAFF. In DNA, the CDR3 is TGCAGCGCAGGACAGATGAACACTGAAGCTTTCTTT.

The chain links TRBV7-6 to TRBJ2-7; TRBD1 is a possible D gene (6 bases). CDR1 SGHVS and CDR2 FNYEAQ come from the germline V gene. This CDR3 spans 13 amino acids. Trimming left V 5 bases short and J 2 bases short, with 10 bases between. CDR3 sequence reads: CASSTGRAYEQYF. The CDR3 DNA follows: TGTGCCAGCAGCACAGGGCGGGCCTACGAGCAGTACTTC.

The chain has TRBV19 and TRBJ2-7; no clear D gene. CDR1 and CDR2 from the germline V gene are LNHDA and SQIVND (reference sequence). This CDR3 has 13 residues. The V and J ends lost 3 bases and 7 bases respectively, with 13 bases between them. The CDR3 region is CASSIDPSGEQYF. The CDR3 DNA follows: TGTGCCAGTAGTATTGACCCTTCCGGGGAGCAGTACTTC.

V is TRBV5-6 and J is TRBJ2-7, with 8 bases that match TRBD2. The CDR3 is 15 amino acids. Germline trimming cut 1 base from V and 0 bases from J; bases unmatched to any gene: 3. Germline V lookup: CDR1 SGHDT, CDR2 YYEEEE. The CDR3, as DNA: TGTGCCAGCAGCTTGACCGGGGGGGCCTCCTACGAGCAGTACTTC. Its translation: CASSLTGGASYEQYF.

This rearrangement joins TRBV7-2 to TRBJ1-2, with TRBD1 as a possible D gene (5 bases). This CDR3 spans 15 amino acids. Germline CDR1 and CDR2: SGHTA and FQGNSA. V shed 3 bases and J shed 4 bases, with 15 bases lying between them. The CDR3 DNA reads TGTGCCAGCAGCTTGACACCCGGGCAGGGCTATGGCTACACCTTC. The encoded protein is CASSLTPGQGYGYTF.

The chain joins TRBV28 to TRBJ1-2; D unclear. CDR1 and CDR2 (germline): MDHEN, SYDVKM. V was shortened by 3 bases and J by 9 bases, with 8 bases between the two germline ends. The CDR3 covers 11 residues. In nucleotides, the CDR3 is TGTGCCAGCAGTTTGTACACTAGCTACACCTTC. It encodes CASSLYTSYTF.

The J gene is TRBJ1-1, the V gene TRBV5-1; 7 bases are a match to TRBD1. This CDR3 has 14 residues. V was clipped by 8 bases and J by 0 bases; unmatched bases: 7. Germline lookup yields CDR1 SGHRS and CDR2 YFSETQ. CDR3 sequence: CASTQGDLNTEAFF. DNA of the CDR3: TGCGCCAGTACCCAGGGGGATTTGAACACTGAAGCTTTCTTT.

This rearrangement joins TRBV5-4 to TRBJ2-7, with D unresolved. The CDR3 is 15 residues long. Germline assignment: CDR1 SGHNT and CDR2 YYREEE (reference sequence). Trimming left V 4 bases short and J 0 bases short, with 14 bases between. The chain's CDR3 is CASSGPLLISYEQYF. The CDR3 DNA sequence: TGTGCCAGCAGCGGCCCCCTTTTGATCTCCTACGAGCAGTACTTC.

The V gene is TRBV11-3, the J gene TRBJ2-7, with D maybe TRBD1 (6 bases). This CDR3 contains 12 residues. Germline CDR1 reads SGHNT; CDR2 reads YENEEA. The V end lost 5 bases, the J end lost 3 bases, and 8 bases lay between the germline ends. The CDR3 spells CASSPDSYEQYF. The CDR3 DNA sequence: TGTGCCAGCAGCCCGGACAGCTACGAGCAGTACTTC.

This clone occurred once. The CDR3 nucleotides are TGCGCCAGCAGCAAGGCCGGGACTAGCGGCACCGGGGAGCTGTTTTTT. It translates to CASSKAGTSGTGELFF. The rearrangement joins TRBV5-1 to TRBJ2-2, with TRBD2 matching over 11 bases. CDR1 SGHRS and CDR2 YFSETQ come from the germline V gene. This CDR3 has 16 residues. V was pared by 4 bases and J by 4 bases, with 6 bases of the junction left unmatched.

The chain combines TRBV27 with TRBJ2-3, with TRBD2 as a possible D gene (5 bases). The V end was cut by 7 bases, the J end by 2 bases, with 22 bases between. This CDR3 region has 17 residues. The germline CDR1 and CDR2 sequences are MNHEY and SMNVEV (reference sequence). Written as DNA, the CDR3 is TGTGCCAGCAACCGCGGGTCGTGGCGGAGACCCACAGATACGCAGTATTTT. As protein: CASNRGSWRRPTDTQYF.

The chain employs TRBV11-2 and TRBJ1-6; tentative D call: TRBD1 (6 bases). Germline V gene sequence: CDR1 SGHAT, CDR2 FQNNGV. Trimming left V 5 bases short and J 6 bases short, with 20 bases between. The CDR3 is 17 residues long. CDR3: CASSTGTPGFGNSPLHF. In DNA, the CDR3 is TGTGCCAGCAGCACCGGGACACCCGGCTTTGGTAATTCACCCCTCCACTTT.

The rearrangement uses TRBV7-9 and TRBJ2-7, with unresolved D. Looked up from germline, CDR1 is SEHNR and CDR2 is FQNEAQ (reference sequence). This CDR3 has 13 amino acids. V lost 5 bases, J lost 0 bases, and 8 bases lay in between. CDR3 region: CASSTRSSYEQYF. Written as DNA, the CDR3 is TGTGCCAGCAGCACCCGTAGCTCCTACGAGCAGTACTTC.

The rearrangement links TRBV7-3 to TRBJ2-1, with 11 bases matching TRBD1. CDR1 is SGHTA, CDR2 FQGTGA, per germline. The CDR3 covers 14 residues. V was clipped by 5 bases and J by 9 bases; unmatched bases: 6. The CDR3 loop reads CASSAGQGASEQFF. For the CDR3, the DNA is TGTGCCAGCAGCGCCGGACAGGGGGCATCTGAGCAGTTCTTC.

The chain combines TRBV27 with TRBJ2-5, with D possibly being TRBD1 (5 bases). Germline loops: CDR1 MNHEY, CDR2 SMNVEV (reference sequence). The ends were cut back, 5 bases at V and 0 bases at J, with 10 bases in the middle. The CDR3 sequence is 14 residues long. The CDR3 sequence: CASSHDSYQETQYF. Written as DNA, the CDR3 is TGTGCCAGCAGTCACGACAGTTACCAAGAGACCCAGTACTTC.